This TCR beta chain was captured in a study of CD8+CD57+ T cells in acquired aplastic anemia. Study-level background: Sorting CD4+ and CD8+ cells gave DNA averaging about 2.9 ug.

Study findings and constraints: Patients and controls had in common 25 to 30 CD8+ CDR3 sequences.

Trimming removed 8 bases at V and 6 bases at J, with 17 bases between. Germline-derived CDR1 and CDR2 are DFQATT and SNEGSKA (reference sequence). The CDR3 consists of 13 residues. For sequencing, patients were chosen who had shown expansion of CD8+CD57+ cells by flow cytometry. Every patient was diagnosed with severe acquired aplastic anemia. Patients had received no therapy at the time of blood sampling. About this clonotype itself: The target antigen is unknown.

The use of genomic DNA as template underpinned the TCR beta VDJ and CDR3 profiling. TCRdb re-called the reads through MiXCR, storing one row per CDR3 protein. The data show around 180,000 distinct CDR3 sequences, with roughly half seen just once and more than 1.5% held by the top ten. The sequencing sample was made of sorted CD4+, CD8+, or CD8+CD57+ T cells (not recorded which) from PBMCs. The receptor was isolated from a human donor with aplastic anemia. This chain uses TRBV20-1 with TRBJ2-1, with TRBD1 as a possible D gene (5 bases). The CDR3 sequence: CSPNPTVSNEQFF. The CDR3 DNA reads TGCAGTCCGAACCCGACAGTGTCCAATGAGCAGTTCTTC.